This T cell receptor beta chain was obtained from a study of long-term antiretroviral therapy in people with HIV. To note about this clone: Its specificity is not known.

Every participant gave one or more pre-ART and two or more post-ART PBMC samples. Investigators performed immunoSEQ version v3.0 at survey level. Sequencing aimed to cover about 35,000-55,000 T-cell genomes per sample. Profiled with immunoSEQ multiplex PCR; TCRdb holds only in-frame clones, not every one. Seen here are roughly 16,000 clones, roughly 94% observed once, and the top ten hold about 4.5%. V lost 4 bases to trimming and J lost 8 bases, with 28 bases between them. Germline V gene data show CDR1 as MDHEN and CDR2 as SYDVKM. This CDR3 spans 18 amino acids. Whole-study results and caveats: Spans of CDR3 length were tighter for HIV repertoires than for controls.

The chain is built from TRBV28 and TRBJ2-3; TRBD1 or TRBD2 may be the D gene (5 bases each). The material sequenced was unsorted PBMCs, taken 6.4 years after starting antiretroviral therapy. This TCR came from a woman aged 50 to 65 with HIV. CDR3: CASSYVAGYRDLQGTQYF. The CDR3 DNA follows: TGTGCCAGCAGTTACGTGGCAGGGTATAGGGACCTTCAGGGTACGCAGTATTTT.